Given below is one T cell receptor (beta chain) in context. The antigen is undetermined. MiXCR was run by TCRdb on the reads, yielding one entry per CDR3 protein. The table includes roughly 180,000 distinct CDR3 sequences, roughly a fifth detected once. CDR1 LNHNV and CDR2 YYDKDF come from the germline V gene (reference sequence). The CDR3 is 15 amino acids. Trimming took 0 bases from V and 8 from J, leaving 16 bases between them. The source of the sample is a study of T cell repertoires in cytomegalovirus infection. For the study at large: Well-studied HLA-B-restricted epitopes and recently identified HLA-C-restricted epitopes of CMV were both used in the study. Through public TCR beta signatures, both CMV infection and matching HLA type were indicated.

Whole-study findings and limits: The response measured ex vivo was dominated by TCR beta clonotypes (HLA-C-restricted and CMV-specific). Individuals carrying CMV plus the relevant HLA were identified by cumulative frequency of public TCR beta families.

The input for sequencing was CD8+ T cells from cultured PBMCs, taken from culture after CMV antigen stimulation. The chain recombines TRBV15 with TRBJ1-2, with unresolved D. This receptor was obtained from a human donor in good health (CMV status not recorded). Some clones in this sample may be carry-over from other donors' samples. CDR3 DNA: TGTGCCACCAGCAGAGAGGCAGGACTCTTTAACGGCTACACCTTC. Encoded protein: CATSREAGLFNGYTF.